This TCR beta chain stems from a study of T-cell reconstitution after alpha-beta-depleted transplantation in children. J was trimmed by 6 bases and V by 6 bases; bases with no gene match: 4. The CDR3 runs to 14 residues. CDR1 and CDR2 (germline): MDHEN, SYDVKM. This clonotype was seen more than once but under ten times. Unique molecular identifiers featured in how the TCRbeta library was prepared. One entry per CDR3 protein, called by TCRdb with MiXCR from the PCR reads. Of hundreds of thousands of distinct CDR3 sequences in the sample, approximately 16% were seen once. The rearrangement uses TRBV28 and TRBJ2-1; 11 bases match TRBD2. Sequencing used PBMCs from the stem cell graft donor, obtained from the stem cell graft. This sequence was found in a human donor who donated a stem cell graft to a child with acute myeloid leukemia. The CDR3 sequence: CASSPGLAVNEQFF. For the CDR3, the DNA is TGTGCCAGCAGCCCGGGACTAGCGGTCAATGAGCAGTTCTTC. The entire variable domain, with the rest obtained from reference TRBV28 and TRBJ2-1, is as follows: DVKVTQSSRYLVKRTGEKVFLECVQDMDHENMFWYRQDPGLGLRLIYFSYDVKMKEKGDIPEGYSVSREKKERFSLILESASTNQTSMYLCASSPGLAVNEQFFGPGTRLTVL.